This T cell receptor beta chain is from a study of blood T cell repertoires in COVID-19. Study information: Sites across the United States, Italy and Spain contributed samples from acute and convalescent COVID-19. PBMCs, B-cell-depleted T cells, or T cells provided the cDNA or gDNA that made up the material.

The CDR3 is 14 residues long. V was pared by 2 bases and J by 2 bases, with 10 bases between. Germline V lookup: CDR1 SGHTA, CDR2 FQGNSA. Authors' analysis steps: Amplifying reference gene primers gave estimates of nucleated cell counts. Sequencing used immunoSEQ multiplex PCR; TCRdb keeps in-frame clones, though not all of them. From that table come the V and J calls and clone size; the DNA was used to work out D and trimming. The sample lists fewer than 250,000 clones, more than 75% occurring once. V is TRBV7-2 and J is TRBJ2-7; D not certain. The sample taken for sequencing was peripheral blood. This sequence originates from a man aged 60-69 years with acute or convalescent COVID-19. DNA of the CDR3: TGTGCCAGCAGCTTATTCCTACCTCCCTACGAGCAGTACTTC. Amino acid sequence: CASSLFLPPYEQYF.